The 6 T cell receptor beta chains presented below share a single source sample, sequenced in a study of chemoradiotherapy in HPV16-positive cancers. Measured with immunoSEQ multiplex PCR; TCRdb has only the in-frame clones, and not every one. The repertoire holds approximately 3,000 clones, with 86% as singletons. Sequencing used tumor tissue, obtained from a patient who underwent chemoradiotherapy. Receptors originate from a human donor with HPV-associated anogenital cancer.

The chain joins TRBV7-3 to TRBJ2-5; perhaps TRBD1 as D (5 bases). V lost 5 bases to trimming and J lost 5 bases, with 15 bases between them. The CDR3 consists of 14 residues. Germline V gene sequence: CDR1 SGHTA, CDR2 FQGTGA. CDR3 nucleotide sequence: TGTGCCAGCAGCCCCACCGGACCAGGGGAGACCCAGTACTTC. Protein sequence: CASSPTGPGETQYF.

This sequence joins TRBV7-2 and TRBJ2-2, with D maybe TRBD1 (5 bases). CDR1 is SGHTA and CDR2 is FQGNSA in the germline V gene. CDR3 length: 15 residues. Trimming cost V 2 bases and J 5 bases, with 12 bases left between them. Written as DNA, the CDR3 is TGTGCCAGCAGCTTAAGCAGGGAATTGACCGGGGAGCTGTTTTTT. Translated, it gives CASSLSRELTGELFF.

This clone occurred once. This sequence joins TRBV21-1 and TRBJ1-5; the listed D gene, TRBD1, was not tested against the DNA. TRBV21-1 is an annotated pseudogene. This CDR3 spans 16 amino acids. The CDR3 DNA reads TGTGCCAGCAGCAAAAACGAACAGGGGCTAGATGGGCCCCAGCATTTT. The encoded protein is CASSKNEQGLDGPQHF.

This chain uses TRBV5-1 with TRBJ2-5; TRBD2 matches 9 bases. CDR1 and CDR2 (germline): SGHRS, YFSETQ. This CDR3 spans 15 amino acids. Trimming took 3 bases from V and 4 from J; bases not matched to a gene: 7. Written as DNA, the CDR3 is TGCGCCAGCAGCTGGGGTAGCGGGAGAGGAGAGACCCAGTACTTC. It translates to CASSWGSGRGETQYF.

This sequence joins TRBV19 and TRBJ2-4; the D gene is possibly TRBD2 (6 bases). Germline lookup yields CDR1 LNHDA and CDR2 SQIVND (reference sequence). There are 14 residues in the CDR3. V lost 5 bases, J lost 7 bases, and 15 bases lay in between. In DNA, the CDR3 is TGTGCCAGTAGTCGGACGGGAGCTGGTAACATTCAGTACTTC. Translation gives CASSRTGAGNIQYF.

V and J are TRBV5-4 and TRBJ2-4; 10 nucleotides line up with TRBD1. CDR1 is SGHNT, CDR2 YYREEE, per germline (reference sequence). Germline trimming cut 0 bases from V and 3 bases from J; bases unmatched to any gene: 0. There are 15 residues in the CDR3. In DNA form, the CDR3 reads TGTGCCAGCAGCTTGGGGACAGGGGGCAAAAACATTCAGTACTTC. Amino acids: CASSLGTGGKNIQYF. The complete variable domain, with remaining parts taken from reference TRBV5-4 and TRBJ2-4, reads ETGVTQSPTHLIKTRGQQVTLRCSSQSGHNTVSWYQQALGQGPQFIFQYYREEENGRGNFPPRFSGLQFPNYSSELNVNALELDDSALYLCASSLGTGGKNIQYFGAGTRLSVL.